A single sample is the source of the 27 T cell receptor beta chains below, sequenced in a study of T cells in Graves' hyperthyroidism and ophthalmopathy. Amplification of TCR beta CDR3 regions used RNA as the template. The HTBI set primed first-round TCR CDR3 RT-PCR. One entry per CDR3 protein, called by TCRdb with MiXCR from the multiplex PCR reads. The sample lists roughly 660,000 distinct CDR3 sequences, around 16% occurring once. Input material: blood. These receptors all stem from a man aged 50 to 59 with Graves' hyperthyroidism.

The chain carries TRBV18 and TRBJ1-3; 8 positions match TRBD1. CDR3 length: 16 amino acids. Trimming at V came to 3 bases and at J to 3 bases, leaving 7 bases not matched to a gene. Germline-derived CDR1 and CDR2 are KGHSH and LQKENI. CDR3 DNA: TGTGCCAGCTCACCCCGGACAGGGTCTAATGGAAACACCATATATTTT. This translates into CASSPRTGSNGNTIYF. Complete variable domain (other parts from reference TRBV18 and TRBJ1-3): NAGVMQNPRHLVRRRGQEARLRCSPMKGHSHVYWYRQLPEEGLKFMVYLQKENIIDESGMPKERFSAEFPKEGPSILRIQQVVRGDSAAYFCASSPRTGSNGNTIYFGEGSWLTVV.

This clonotype was recorded at least ten times. The J gene is TRBJ2-3, the V gene TRBV2, with D uncertain. Between the trimmed V and J ends, which lost 3 bases and 4 bases, there was a span of 5 bases. This CDR3 has 12 residues. Germline CDR1 SNHLY, CDR2 FYNNEI. The CDR3 DNA reads TGTGCCAGCAGTGAGGAAGCAGATACGCAGTATTTT. It translates to CASSEEADTQYF.

This clonotype was picked up a small number of times. This chain connects TRBV5-1 to TRBJ1-1; 10 bases fit TRBD1. Germline assignment: CDR1 SGHRS and CDR2 YFSETQ. The CDR3 loop spans 14 amino acids. Unmatched junction bases numbered 7, after V lost 4 bases and J lost 7 bases. Written as DNA, the CDR3 is TGCGCCAGCAGCCCGGGACAGGGGATAATTGAAGCTTTCTTT. As protein: CASSPGQGIIEAFF.

The chain combines TRBV5-4 with TRBJ2-5; no reliable D call. V shed 3 bases and J shed 7 bases, with 7 bases lying between them. Looked up from germline, CDR1 is SGHNT and CDR2 is YYREEE (reference sequence). The length of the CDR3 is 11 residues. In DNA form, the CDR3 reads TGTGCCAGCAGCTGGGCAGGGACCCAGTACTTC. Its translation is CASSWAGTQYF.

This clonotype was found many times. The CDR3 DNA follows: TGTGCCACCAGCAGCTTCCCTAGTTACAGGGGCGGCGAGCAGTACTTC. Its protein product is CATSSFPSYRGGEQYF. The chain carries TRBV15 and TRBJ2-7, with 7 positions matching TRBD1. CDR3 length: 16 amino acids. Germline V lookup: CDR1 LNHNV, CDR2 YYDKDF (reference sequence). J lost 6 bases, V lost 3 bases, and 14 bases had no gene match. The full variable domain, completed using reference TRBV15 and TRBJ2-7, is DAMVIQNPRYQVTQFGKPVTLSCSQTLNHNVMYWYQQKSSQAPKLLFHYYDKDFNNEADTPDNFQSRRPNTSFCFLDIRSPGLGDTAMYLCATSSFPSYRGGEQYFGPGTRLTVT.

This clonotype was recorded at least ten times. CDR3 nucleotide sequence: TGTGCCAGCAGCGCGGGACTAGCGGGAGGAAGAGAGACCCAGTACTTC. This codes for CASSAGLAGGRETQYF. The V and J genes are TRBV11-2 and TRBJ2-5, with 15 bases identical to TRBD2. Losses at the gene ends were 5 bases for V and 4 bases for J; bases not matched to a gene: 5. Germline V gives CDR1 SGHAT, CDR2 FQNNGV. The CDR3 has 16 amino acids.

Points on this clonotype: It is unclear where the CDR3 begins or ends on the DNA, so no DNA is shown, and the CDR3 is as TCRdb lists it. The V call is TRBV10-3, the J call TRBJ2-3; TRBD1 is the table's D call, not checked against the DNA. CDR1 and CDR2 (germline): ENHRY, SYGVKD. From its first to its last residue, the CDR3 has 16 amino acids. The chain's CDR3 is CAVGQGAKTGTDTQCF.

This clonotype has more than one count but fewer than ten. One end of the junction varies from germline; a read error may be responsible. The chain links TRBV3-1 to TRBJ2-2; 8 bases are a match to TRBD1. The germline gives CDR1 LGHDT, CDR2 YNNKEL (reference sequence). This CDR3 region has 15 residues. This CDR3 reads CPGQLTGGYTGELFF. DNA for the CDR3: TGCCCCGGACAACTCACAGGGGGATATACCGGGGAGCTGTTTTTT.

This clonotype was observed many times. V and J are TRBV5-1 and TRBJ1-2; a weak D match, TRBD1 (5 bases). The CDR3 consists of 14 residues. The ends were cut back, 0 bases at V and 0 bases at J, with 6 bases in the middle. Germline V gene sequence: CDR1 SGHRS, CDR2 YFSETQ. The CDR3 loop is CASSLGQPNYGYTF. In DNA form, the CDR3 reads TGCGCCAGCAGCTTGGGACAGCCTAACTATGGCTACACCTTC. The full variable domain, with the rest looked up from reference TRBV5-1 and TRBJ1-2, is KAGVTQTPRYLIKTRGQQVTLSCSPISGHRSVSWYQQTPGQGLQFLFEYFSETQRNKGNFPGRFSGRQFSNSRSEMNVSTLELGDSALYLCASSLGQPNYGYTFGSGTRLTVV.

Ten or more counts support this clonotype. CDR3 sequence (DNA): TGTGCCTGGGAGAACACTGAAGCTTTCTTT. Protein sequence: CAWENTEAFF. The V call is TRBV30, the J call TRBJ1-1; D gene uncertain. The CDR3 is made up of 10 amino acids. Germline assignment: CDR1 GTSNPN and CDR2 SVGIG (reference sequence). V gave up 5 bases and J gave up 1 base, with 2 bases separating them.

The rearrangement uses TRBV13 and TRBJ1-5, with D maybe TRBD1 (6 bases). Trimming stripped 5 bases from V and 2 bases from J, with 19 bases between. The CDR3 is made up of 17 amino acids. Germline assignment: CDR1 PRHDT and CDR2 FYEKMQ (reference sequence). The CDR3 coding sequence is TGTGCCAGCAGCCCCGGACAGCCCTGGGTTGGCAATCAGCCCCAGCATTTT. Residues: CASSPGQPWVGNQPQHF.

This rearrangement joins TRBV6-5 to TRBJ1-1, with 9 bases lining up with TRBD1. CDR1 is MNHEY and CDR2 is SVGAGI in the germline V gene. The J segment lost 6 bases and the V segment lost 4 bases, leaving 12 bases of the junction unmatched. The CDR3 consists of 16 residues. The CDR3 loop is CASSSHLDRGGPEAFF. CDR3 DNA: TGTGCCAGCAGTTCGCATTTGGACAGGGGAGGGCCTGAAGCTTTCTTT.

In this sample, this clonotype turned up many times. The chain carries TRBV28 and TRBJ2-1; 7 positions match TRBD2. CDR3 size: 14 residues. J lost 6 bases, V lost 10 bases, and 12 bases had no gene match. Germline V gene data show CDR1 as MDHEN and CDR2 as SYDVKM. CDR3 residues: CATLYQLAVNEQFF. The CDR3 DNA reads as TGTGCCACCCTCTACCAGCTAGCGGTCAATGAGCAGTTCTTC.

The CDR3 DNA is TGCGCCAGCAGTGAGTTGACGGAGGACTATGGCTACACCTTC. Translated, it gives CASSELTEDYGYTF. The chain links TRBV10-2 to TRBJ1-2; D is unclear. Germline assignment: CDR1 WSHSY and CDR2 SAAADI. The ends were cut back, 1 base at V and 3 bases at J, with 9 bases in the middle. The CDR3 length is 14 residues.

There are many counts of this clonotype. The V gene is TRBV7-2, the J gene TRBJ2-7, with D tentatively TRBD2 (6 bases). The germline V gene has CDR1 SGHTA and CDR2 FQGNSA. Trimming shortened V by 5 bases and J by 2 bases, and 16 bases separated the two germline ends. The CDR3 has 15 residues. The CDR3 here is CASSAYSGGTYEQYF. CDR3 DNA sequence: TGTGCCAGCAGCGCCTACTCTGGGGGGACCTACGAGCAGTACTTC.

This clonotype was seen a few times. The genes are TRBV13 and TRBJ2-7; D tentatively reads TRBD1 or TRBD2 (5 bases each). CDR3 length: 16 amino acids. V was cut by 0 bases and J by 3 bases, with 15 bases left in between. Germline-derived CDR1 and CDR2 are PRHDT and FYEKMQ (reference sequence). CDR3 in DNA: TGTGCCAGCAGCTTAGGGACGGGGCAGGCGATCTACGAGCAGTACTTC. Protein sequence: CASSLGTGQAIYEQYF.

CDR3 sequence reads: CASSRLAGVGEQFF. The CDR3 nucleotides are TGTGCCAGCAGCCGACTAGCGGGAGTAGGTGAGCAGTTCTTC. The chain uses TRBV7-2 and TRBJ2-1; 12 positions agree with TRBD2. CDR1 SGHTA and CDR2 FQGNSA come from the germline V gene. This CDR3 has 14 amino acids. After removal of 5 bases from V and 9 bases from J, the junction contained 5 bases not matched to a gene.

V and J are TRBV24-1 and TRBJ2-7, with a tentative D call TRBD2 (5 bases). Germline CDR1 is KGHDR and CDR2 is SFDVKD. The CDR3 has 16 residues. V lost 2 bases to trimming and J lost 4 bases, with 17 bases between them. The CDR3 loop reads CATSDSRPGTWYEQYF. The CDR3, as DNA: TGTGCCACCAGTGATTCCCGCCCGGGAACTTGGTACGAGCAGTACTTC.

J is TRBJ2-7 and V is TRBV5-1; tentatively, D is TRBD1 or TRBD2 (5 bases each). The V end was cut by 3 bases, the J end by 6 bases, with 13 bases between. Germline V gives CDR1 SGHRS, CDR2 YFSETQ. The length of the CDR3 is 13 residues. The CDR3 DNA follows: TGCGCCAGCAGCTGGGACGGACTGAGCGAGCAGTACTTC. Translated, it gives CASSWDGLSEQYF.

This clonotype was detected ten times or more. The chain is built from TRBV12-3 or TRBV12-4 and TRBJ1-1; D is unclear. The CDR3 extends over 14 amino acids. Trimming left V 7 bases short and J 7 bases short, with 19 bases between. The CDR3 region is CASTIAAGVIEAFF. In DNA, the CDR3 is TGTGCCAGCACTATAGCCGCCGGAGTAATTGAAGCTTTCTTT.

At least ten counts were recorded for this clonotype. The chain employs TRBV2 and TRBJ1-1; D might be TRBD1 (5 bases). In germline, CDR1 is SNHLY, CDR2 FYNNEI. This CDR3 contains 14 residues. V lost 7 bases, J lost 0 bases, and 12 bases lay in between. This CDR3 reads CASMTDNLNTEAFF. CDR3 nucleotides: TGTGCCAGCATGACGGACAACCTGAACACTGAAGCTTTCTTT.

The chain is built from TRBV19 and TRBJ2-7; TRBD2 matches at 11 bases. This CDR3 region has 14 residues. The trim removed 3 bases at V and 5 bases at J, leaving 3 bases unmatched. Germline values: CDR1 LNHDA, CDR2 SQIVND (reference sequence). CDR3 sequence (DNA): TGTGCCAGTAGTATGGGACTAGCGGAGGACGAGCAGTACTTC. It yields the protein CASSMGLAEDEQYF.

This clonotype showed up many times. The chain uses TRBV7-8 and TRBJ1-2; 10 bases match TRBD1. Trimming removed 3 bases from V and 7 bases from J; junction bases left unmatched: 11. Germline V gene data show CDR1 as SGHVS and CDR2 as FQNEAQ. The CDR3 loop spans 16 amino acids. CDR3 sequence: CASSFPGQGLGPGYTF. CDR3 in DNA: TGTGCCAGCAGCTTTCCGGGACAGGGGTTGGGGCCTGGCTACACCTTC.

This clonotype was found many times. The chain carries TRBV3-1 and TRBJ2-2; 9 positions match TRBD2. In germline, CDR1 is LGHDT, CDR2 YNNKEL (reference sequence). V shed 2 bases, J shed 8 bases, and the junction held 6 bases outside the gene matches. CDR3 length: 15 residues. CDR3 residues: CASSQWREGSGELFF. For the CDR3, the DNA is TGTGCCAGCAGCCAATGGCGGGAGGGATCGGGGGAGCTGTTTTTT.

This clonotype was counted a few times. The CDR3 here is CATGISTYNEQFF. The CDR3, as DNA: TGTGCCACCGGAATTTCCACCTACAATGAGCAGTTCTTC. The V call is TRBV6-1, the J call TRBJ2-1; D gene ambiguous. V shed 10 bases and J shed 2 bases, with 12 bases lying between them. Per the germline V gene, CDR1 is MNHNS and CDR2 is SASEGT. The CDR3 loop spans 13 amino acids.

This clonotype has ten or more counts. V and J are TRBV7-8 and TRBJ2-7, with D tentatively TRBD1 or TRBD2 (6 bases each). V lost 5 bases and J lost 7, with 12 bases in between. Germline CDR1 reads SGHVS; CDR2 reads FQNEAQ. This CDR3 is built from 12 residues. In nucleotides, the CDR3 is TGTGCCAGCAGCGGGGGGCGCCGGGAGCAGTACTTC. This sequence encodes CASSGGRREQYF. Supplemented by reference TRBV7-8 and TRBJ2-7, the full variable domain reads GAGVSQSPRYKVAKRGQDVALRCDPISGHVSLFWYQQALGQGPEFLTYFQNEAQLDKSGLPSDRFFAERPEGSVSTLKIQRTQQEDSAVYLCASSGGRREQYFGPGTRLTVT.

This clonotype was detected a few times. The rearrangement joins TRBV9 to TRBJ2-3, with 10 nucleotides matching TRBD2. Per the germline V gene, CDR1 is SGDLS and CDR2 is YYNGEE. The CDR3 has 19 residues. Trimming took 4 bases from V and 1 from J; bases not matched to a gene: 15. CDR3 in DNA: TGTGCCAGCAGCAACAAGGGTGGGAGAGCGGGAGGGGGCACAGATACGCAGTATTTT. Its translation is CASSNKGGRAGGGTDTQYF.